Listed below are T cell receptor beta chains from one sample, sequenced in a study of CD8 T cells in Susac syndrome. TCRdb recomputed calls from the immunoSEQ multiplex PCR reads with MiXCR, one row per CDR3 protein. The table lists about 180,000 distinct CDR3 sequences, roughly 92% of them singletons. Source material: CD4+ T cells from PBMCs. These receptors were obtained from a human donor with multiple sclerosis. Each CDR3 is given with its conserved first and last residue. D genes are given only for firm matches. Clone size is given for some rows only: seen once, a few or many times, or a class if the clone is expanded.

V gene,J gene,clone size,D gene,CDR3 protein,CDR3 DNA
TRBV3-1,TRBJ1-4,NA,NA,CASSQDDAATNEKLFF,TGTGCCAGCAGCCAAGATGACGCTGCAACTAATGAAAAACTGTTTTTT
TRBV7-2,TRBJ2-7,NA,TRBD2,CASSSWTSGVSEQYF,TGTGCCAGCAGCTCTTGGACTAGCGGGGTGTCCGAGCAGTACTTC
TRBV19,TRBJ1-1,NA,TRBD1,CASIQGSYMNTEAFF,TGTGCCAGTATACAGGGGTCTTATATGAACACTGAAGCTTTCTTT
TRBV7-9,TRBJ2-3,NA,TRBD2,CASSSDRLAGGPTDTQYF,TGTGCCAGCAGCTCGGATAGACTAGCGGGGGGACCCACAGATACGCAGTATTTT
TRBV12-3/TRBV12-4,TRBJ1-5,NA,NA,CASSLEINSNQPQHF,TGTGCCAGCAGTTTAGAAATTAATAGCAATCAGCCCCAGCATTTT
TRBV24-1,TRBJ1-2,NA,TRBD1,CATSDSRQGRNGYTF,TGTGCCACCAGTGATTCGCGACAGGGACGAAATGGCTACACCTTC
TRBV23-1,TRBJ1-2,NA,NA,CAKSHGYTF,TGCGCCAAAAGTCATGGCTACACCTTC
TRBV30,TRBJ1-2,NA,NA,CAWIEGGRFNGYTF,TGTGCCTGGATAGAGGGGGGGCGTTTCAATGGCTACACCTTC
TRBV6-5,TRBJ1-1,NA,TRBD1,CASSLGQANTEAFF,TGTGCCAGCAGCTTGGGACAGGCGAACACTGAAGCTTTCTTT
TRBV6-5,TRBJ2-5,NA,TRBD1,CASSYSARTGATQETQYF,TGTGCCAGCAGTTACTCCGCCCGGACAGGGGCAACCCAAGAGACCCAGTACTTC
TRBV24-1,TRBJ2-1,NA,TRBD1,CATSAYRGHNEQFF,TGTGCCACCAGTGCCTACAGGGGCCACAATGAGCAGTTCTTC
TRBV5-6,TRBJ1-5,NA,NA,CASSFWGSNQPQHF,TGTGCCAGCAGCTTCTGGGGGAGCAATCAGCCCCAGCATTTT
TRBV5-1,TRBJ2-7,NA,TRBD2,CASSLGAGSYEQYF,TGCGCCAGCAGCTTGGGAGCGGGGAGTTACGAGCAGTACTTC
TRBV20-1,TRBJ1-1,NA,TRBD1,CSAPGGEGQGIQGAFF,TGCAGTGCTCCCGGGGGGGAGGGACAGGGAATTCAAGGAGCTTTCTTT
TRBV6-5,TRBJ2-1,NA,NA,CASRGGGQGYNEQFF,TGTGCCAGCCGGGGAGGGGGACAAGGGTACAATGAGCAGTTCTTC
TRBV12-3/TRBV12-4,TRBJ2-7,NA,TRBD2,CASSPASGKENSYEQYF,TGTGCCAGCAGTCCGGCTAGCGGGAAGGAAAACTCCTACGAGCAGTACTTC
TRBV6-1,TRBJ1-4,NA,NA,CASTRVGRTNEKLFF,TGTGCCAGCACCCGAGTCGGGAGGACTAATGAAAAACTGTTTTTT
TRBV7-8,TRBJ2-7,NA,TRBD1,CASSPRVQGDYEQYF,TGTGCCAGCAGCCCACGGGTTCAGGGGGACTACGAGCAGTACTTC
TRBV27,TRBJ1-5,NA,NA,CASSPGADGNQPQHF,TGTGCCAGCAGTCCCGGAGCGGATGGCAATCAGCCCCAGCATTTT
TRBV30,TRBJ2-1,NA,NA,CAWSPMGPVQNEQFF,TGTGCCTGGAGCCCGATGGGACCAGTCCAGAATGAGCAGTTCTTC
TRBV20-1,TRBJ2-5,NA,TRBD1,CSASEPTGGETQYF,TGCAGTGCTAGTGAGCCAACAGGGGGAGAGACCCAGTACTTC
TRBV20-1,TRBJ1-5,NA,NA,CSARLAARVGQPQHF,TGCAGTGCTAGACTGGCCGCCAGGGTTGGTCAGCCCCAGCATTTT
TRBV7-2,TRBJ1-5,NA,NA,CASSTSRGPQHF,TGTGCCAGCAGCACGTCCAGGGGGCCCCAGCATTTT
TRBV29-1,TRBJ1-2,NA,NA,CSVERAAGSYGYTF,TGCAGCGTTGAAAGGGCGGCGGGGTCCTATGGCTACACCTTC
TRBV6-6,TRBJ1-4,NA,NA,CASSYGDTTNEKLFF,TGTGCCAGCAGTTATGGGGATACAACTAATGAAAAACTGTTTTTT
TRBV2,TRBJ1-1,NA,NA,CASARQEMNTEAFF,TGTGCCAGCGCGCGACAGGAGATGAACACTGAAGCTTTCTTT
TRBV5-6,TRBJ2-5,NA,NA,CASSYLEETQYF,TGTGCCAGCAGCTATTTAGAAGAGACCCAGTACTTC
TRBV10-3,TRBJ2-7,NA,TRBD1,CAISASGTGDHFYEQYF,TGTGCCATCAGTGCCTCCGGGACAGGGGATCATTTTTACGAGCAGTACTTC
TRBV5-1,TRBJ2-1,NA,TRBD2,CASSPGGGYEQFF,TGCGCCAGCAGCCCCGGGGGGGGATATGAGCAGTTCTTC
TRBV29-1,TRBJ1-1,NA,TRBD1,CSVGGTGNTEAFF,TGCAGCGTTGGTGGGACAGGGAACACTGAAGCTTTCTTT
TRBV30,TRBJ1-3,NA,NA,CAWSLGVGSGNTIYF,TGTGCCTGGAGCCTCGGGGTCGGCTCTGGAAACACCATATATTTT
TRBV4-2,TRBJ2-5,NA,TRBD2,CASSQGYRTSAQETQYF,TGTGCCAGCAGCCAAGGGTACAGGACTAGCGCTCAAGAGACCCAGTACTTC
TRBV24-1,TRBJ2-1,NA,NA,CATSDSGYLEQFF,TGTGCCACCAGTGATTCAGGGTATCTTGAGCAGTTCTTC
TRBV6-2/TRBV6-3,TRBJ2-2,NA,TRBD2,CASSYRLAGGPDTGELFF,TGTGCCAGCAGTTACCGGCTAGCGGGAGGGCCTGACACCGGGGAGCTGTTTTTT
TRBV24-1,TRBJ1-5,once,NA,CATSDGRQPQHF,TGTGCCACCAGTGATGGGCGGCAGCCCCAGCATTTT
TRBV20-1,TRBJ2-1,NA,TRBD1,CSAEDRGIGNEQFF,TGCAGTGCTGAGGACAGGGGGATAGGCAATGAGCAGTTCTTC
TRBV4-3,TRBJ2-2,NA,NA,CASSPNPDRLWSGELFF,TGCGCCAGCAGCCCGAACCCTGACAGGCTTTGGTCCGGGGAGCTGTTTTTT
TRBV20-1,TRBJ2-3,NA,NA,CSAIRDGGTDTQYF,TGCAGTGCTATCCGGGACGGGGGCACAGATACGCAGTATTTT
TRBV11-2,TRBJ1-1,NA,NA,CASSSIGGRTEAFF,TGTGCCAGCAGCTCTATCGGGGGCAGGACTGAAGCTTTCTTT
TRBV6-2/TRBV6-3,TRBJ1-2,once,TRBD1,CASSRQGQDGYTF,TGTGCCAGCAGTCGACAGGGTCAAGATGGCTACACCTTC
TRBV15,TRBJ2-5,NA,NA,CATSREGGLTQYF,TGTGCCACCAGCAGAGAGGGTGGTCTCACCCAGTACTTC
TRBV19,TRBJ1-2,once,NA,CASWDGSAGYTF,TGTGCCAGTTGGGACGGGTCGGCCGGCTACACCTTC
TRBV30,TRBJ2-3,NA,NA,CAWTPADTQYF,TGTGCCTGGACCCCGGCGGATACGCAGTATTTT
TRBV12-3/TRBV12-4,TRBJ2-2,NA,TRBD1,CASSSKWVRDRSNTGELFF,TGTGCCAGCAGTTCCAAATGGGTTCGGGACAGGTCTAACACCGGGGAGCTGTTTTTT